This entry features one T cell receptor (beta chain) sequence. Its cognate antigen is unknown. The CDR3 is 15 residues long. In germline, CDR1 is LNHNV, CDR2 YYDKDF (reference sequence). V was shortened by 5 bases and J by 4 bases, with 14 bases between the two germline ends. The data originate from a study of cytomegalovirus exposure and HLA in healthy donors. Using immunoSEQ multiplex PCR, the repertoire was profiled, and TCRdb retains in-frame clones only, with some absent. The sample holds 65,000 to 75,000 clones, about 93% seen once. Study observations and caveats: Among TCR sequences, most were rare, though some public TCRs appeared in many donors.

The sample comprised PBMCs. This receptor was obtained from a man in his late teens or twenties in good health and CMV-seropositive. The chain joins TRBV15 to TRBJ1-4; D unresolved. In DNA form, the CDR3 reads TGTGCCACCAGCGGCGCCGGACGGGATAATGAAAAACTGTTTTTT. This sequence encodes CATSGAGRDNEKLFF. Full variable domain (outside the CDR3, taken from reference TRBV15 and TRBJ1-4): DAMVIQNPRYQVTQFGKPVTLSCSQTLNHNVMYWYQQKSSQAPKLLFHYYDKDFNNEADTPDNFQSRRPNTSFCFLDIRSPGLGDTAMYLCATSGAGRDNEKLFFGSGTQLSVL.